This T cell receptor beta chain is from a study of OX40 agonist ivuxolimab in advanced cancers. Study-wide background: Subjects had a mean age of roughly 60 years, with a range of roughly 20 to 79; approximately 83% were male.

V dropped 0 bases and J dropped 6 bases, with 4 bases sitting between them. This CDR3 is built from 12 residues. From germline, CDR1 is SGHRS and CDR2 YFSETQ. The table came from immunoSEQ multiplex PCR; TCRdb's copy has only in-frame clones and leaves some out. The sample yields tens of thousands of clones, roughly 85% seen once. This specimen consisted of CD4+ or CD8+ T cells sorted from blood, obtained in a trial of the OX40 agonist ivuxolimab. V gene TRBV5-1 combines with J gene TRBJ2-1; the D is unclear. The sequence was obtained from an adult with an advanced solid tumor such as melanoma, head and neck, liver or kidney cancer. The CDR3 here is CASSLGGNEQFF. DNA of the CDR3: TGCGCCAGCAGCTTGGGTGGCAATGAGCAGTTCTTC.